This TCR beta chain was recorded in a study of control samples from healthy donors and cancer patients. The CDR3 loop spans 15 amino acids. The germline V gene has CDR1 SNHLY and CDR2 FYNNEI. Trimming removed 6 bases from V and 1 base from J; junction bases left unmatched: 6. The method was immunoSEQ multiplex PCR; TCRdb's version includes in-frame clones alone and lacks a portion of them. The table lists around 25,000 clones, approximately 91% of them singletons. The sample was PBMCs. The chain combines TRBV2 with TRBJ1-5, with 7 bases matching TRBD1. The receptor comes from a man in his fifties with lung cancer. CDR3 loop: CASRRGTASNQPQHF. Written as DNA, the CDR3 is TGTGCCAGCAGGAGAGGGACAGCCAGCAATCAGCCCCAGCATTTT.